This is a list of T cell receptor beta chains from one sample in a study of HIV-infected patients and healthy controls. Each CDR3 protein gets one entry after TCRdb re-called the 5' RACE reads with MiXCR. The repertoire holds more than 15,000 distinct CDR3 sequences, with more than 7.5% as singletons. This specimen was blood, taken during antiretroviral therapy. These receptors were taken from an adult with HIV infection. Each CDR3 is given with its conserved first and last residue. Fields, in order: V gene, D gene, J gene, clone size, CDR3 DNA, CDR3 protein. A D gene is named only where the DNA matches it firmly. Not every row has a clone size; where given, it reads once, few, many or a size class.

>TRBV25-1|-|TRBJ2-7|many
TGTGCCAGCAGTGAATATCTCTACGAGCAGTACTTC
CASSEYLYEQYF
>TRBV20-1|-|TRBJ1-1|many
TGCAGTGCTTCACTTCACCGGGTCGAAGGAACTGAAGCTTTCTTT
CSASLHRVEGTEAFF
>TRBV28|TRBD1|TRBJ1-1|many
TGTGCCAGCAGTTTCACGCCCGGGACAGGGGGAAGGACTGAAGCTTTCTTT
CASSFTPGTGGRTEAFF
>TRBV7-9|TRBD1|TRBJ1-2|many
TGTGCCAGCAGCCCCCCCGGGAGGGGGCGCAGAGGCTACACCTTC
CASSPPGRGRRGYTF
>TRBV11-2|-|TRBJ2-1|many
TGTGCCAGCAGCTCGGAGATAGAGTTCTACAATGAGCAGTTCTTC
CASSSEIEFYNEQFF
>TRBV29-1|-|TRBJ2-5|many
TGCAGCGTTGAAGATCTCGCAGAGGAGACCCAGTACTTC
CSVEDLAEETQYF
>TRBV28|TRBD1|TRBJ1-4|many
TGTGCCAGCAGCCCATTAGGGGGCGCTTGGGAAAAACTGTTTTTT
CASSPLGGAWEKLFF
>TRBV14|-|TRBJ2-1|many
TGTGCCAGCAGCCAAGTTAGCGGAACCTACAATGAGCAGTTCTTC
CASSQVSGTYNEQFF
>TRBV7-9|-|TRBJ2-1|few
TGTGCCAGCGGGCGGTCGGCCTACAATGAGCAGTTCTTC
CASGRSAYNEQFF
>TRBV6-2/TRBV6-3|-|TRBJ1-5|few
TGTGCCAGCAGTTACGTAAACGGGGGCCCAGGGGATCAGCCCCAGCATTTT
CASSYVNGGPGDQPQHF
>TRBV5-6|TRBD2|TRBJ2-4|-
TGTGCCAGCAGCGCCCTTCTAGCGGGAGGGGGTGAAAACATTCAGTACTTC
CASSALLAGGGENIQYF
>TRBV7-2|TRBD1|TRBJ2-7|-
TGTGCCAGCAGCCCCCGGACAGGCTACGAGCAGTACTTC
CASSPRTGYEQYF
>TRBV6-5|-|TRBJ2-7|many
TGTGCCAGCACCAAGGCGGCAAGCTCCTACGAGCAGTACTTC
CASTKAASSYEQYF
>TRBV7-9|TRBD1|TRBJ2-1|many
TGTGCCAGCAGCTTAGGGACAGGGGAAAATGAGCAGTTCTTC
CASSLGTGENEQFF
>TRBV7-9|-|TRBJ2-1|many
TGTGCCAGCAGCTCCCTAGCGTACAATGAGCAGTTCTTC
CASSSLAYNEQFF
>TRBV6-1|-|TRBJ2-3|many
TGTGCCAGCAGTGAAATTAGAACAGATACGCAGTATTTT
CASSEIRTDTQYF
>TRBV19|-|TRBJ1-5|-
TGTGCCAGTAGTATAGGATGGGATTATAGCAATCAGCCCCAGCATTTT
CASSIGWDYSNQPQHF
>TRBV7-9|-|TRBJ1-1|-
TGTGCCAGCAGCTCCAGGGGCCCGAACACTGAAGCTTTCTTT
CASSSRGPNTEAFF
>TRBV10-2|-|TRBJ2-1|few
TGCGCCAGCAGTGACCTAGACAAGTACAATGAGCAGTTCTTC
CASSDLDKYNEQFF
>TRBV7-8|-|TRBJ2-5|many
TGTGCCAGCAGCTTGGGGTTTAAAGAGACCCAGTACTTC
CASSLGFKETQYF
>TRBV19|-|TRBJ1-4|many
TGTGCCAGTAGTATACCTCCCGAAGGGGTCTCGGAGAATGAAAAACTGTTTTTT
CASSIPPEGVSENEKLFF
>TRBV5-1|-|TRBJ2-3|many
TGCGCCAGCAGCTCACCTAGCACAGATACGCAGTATTTT
CASSSPSTDTQYF